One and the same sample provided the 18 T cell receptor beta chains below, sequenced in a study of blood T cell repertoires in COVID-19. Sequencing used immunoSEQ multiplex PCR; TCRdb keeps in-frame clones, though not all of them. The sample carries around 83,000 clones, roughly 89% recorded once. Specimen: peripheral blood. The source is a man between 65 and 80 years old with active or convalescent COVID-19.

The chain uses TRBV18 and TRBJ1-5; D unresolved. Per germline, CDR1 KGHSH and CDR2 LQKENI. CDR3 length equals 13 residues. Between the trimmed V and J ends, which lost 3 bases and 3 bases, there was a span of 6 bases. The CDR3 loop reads CASSPADNQPQHF. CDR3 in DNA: TGTGCCAGCTCACCCGCAGACAATCAGCCCCAGCATTTT.

The CDR3 DNA sequence: TGTGCCAGCAGTTTGGGGGAGGCTGAGCAGTTCTTC. Its translation: CASSLGEAEQFF. This chain uses TRBV28 with TRBJ2-1; a weak D match, TRBD2 (6 bases). This CDR3 contains 12 residues. Germline lookup yields CDR1 MDHEN and CDR2 SYDVKM. The V end was cut by 3 bases, the J end by 9 bases, with 9 bases between.

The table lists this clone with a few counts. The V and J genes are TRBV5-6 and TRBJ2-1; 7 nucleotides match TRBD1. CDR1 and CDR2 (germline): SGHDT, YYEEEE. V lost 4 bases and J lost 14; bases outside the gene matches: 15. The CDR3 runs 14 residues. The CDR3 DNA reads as TGTGCCAGCAGCGGAAGACAGGGTCTTTCAACTAAGTTCTTC. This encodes CASSGRQGLSTKFF.

The CDR3 DNA reads as TGTGCCAGCAGCCCGGTATCGGGGGGCTGGTACAATGAGCAGTTCTTC. Translated, it gives CASSPVSGGWYNEQFF. The rearrangement uses TRBV6-2 or TRBV6-3 and TRBJ2-1; possible D gene TRBD2, 7 bases. The germline CDR1 and CDR2 sequences are MNHEY and SVGEGT. The CDR3 extends over 16 amino acids. V was shortened by 6 bases and J by 4 bases, with 19 bases between the two germline ends.

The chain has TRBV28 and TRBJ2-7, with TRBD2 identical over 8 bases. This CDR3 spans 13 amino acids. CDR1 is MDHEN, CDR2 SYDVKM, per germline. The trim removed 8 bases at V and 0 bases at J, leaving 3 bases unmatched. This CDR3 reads CASSSGSSYEQYF. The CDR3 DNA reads TGTGCCAGCTCTAGCGGGTCCTCCTACGAGCAGTACTTC. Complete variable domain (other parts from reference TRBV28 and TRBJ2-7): DVKVTQSSRYLVKRTGEKVFLECVQDMDHENMFWYRQDPGLGLRLIYFSYDVKMKEKGDIPEGYSVSREKKERFSLILESASTNQTSMYLCASSSGSSYEQYFGPGTRLTVT.

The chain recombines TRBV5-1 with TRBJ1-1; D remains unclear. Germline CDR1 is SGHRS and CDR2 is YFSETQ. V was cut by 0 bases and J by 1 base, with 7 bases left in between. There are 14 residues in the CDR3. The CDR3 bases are TGCGCCAGCAGCTTGGGAGGGCAGAACACTGAAGCTTTCTTT. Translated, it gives CASSLGGQNTEAFF.

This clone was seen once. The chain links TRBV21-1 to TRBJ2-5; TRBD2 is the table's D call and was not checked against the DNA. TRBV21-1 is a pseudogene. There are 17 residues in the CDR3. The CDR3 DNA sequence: TGTGCCAGCAGCAAAGTCGGAAAGCGCGTATACCAAGAGACCCAGTACTTC. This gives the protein CASSKVGKRVYQETQYF.

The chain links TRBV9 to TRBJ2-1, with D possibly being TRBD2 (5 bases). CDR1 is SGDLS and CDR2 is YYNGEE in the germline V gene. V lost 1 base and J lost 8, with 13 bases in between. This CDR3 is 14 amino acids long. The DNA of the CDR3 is TGTGCCAGCAGCGTAACTCTGGGAGACGATGAGCAGTTCTTC. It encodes CASSVTLGDDEQFF.

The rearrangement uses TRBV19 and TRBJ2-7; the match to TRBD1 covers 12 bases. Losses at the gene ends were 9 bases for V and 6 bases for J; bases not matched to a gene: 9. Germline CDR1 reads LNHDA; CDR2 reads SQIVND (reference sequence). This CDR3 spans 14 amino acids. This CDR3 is CASAAGTGGSEQYF. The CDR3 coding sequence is TGTGCCAGCGCGGCCGGGACAGGGGGCTCCGAGCAGTACTTC.

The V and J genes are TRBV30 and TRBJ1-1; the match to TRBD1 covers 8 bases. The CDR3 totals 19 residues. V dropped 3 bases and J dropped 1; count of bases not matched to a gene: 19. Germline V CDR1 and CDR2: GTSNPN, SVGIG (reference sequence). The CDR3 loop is CAWSLNLFGTGLRNTEAFF. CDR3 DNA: TGTGCCTGGAGCCTCAACCTATTCGGGACAGGCCTTCGGAACACTGAAGCTTTCTTT.

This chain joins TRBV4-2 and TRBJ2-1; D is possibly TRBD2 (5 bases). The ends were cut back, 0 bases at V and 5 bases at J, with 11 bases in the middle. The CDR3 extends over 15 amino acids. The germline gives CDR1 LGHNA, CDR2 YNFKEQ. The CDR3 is CASSQEASQNNEQFF. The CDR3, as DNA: TGTGCCAGCAGCCAAGAGGCTAGCCAGAACAATGAGCAGTTCTTC.

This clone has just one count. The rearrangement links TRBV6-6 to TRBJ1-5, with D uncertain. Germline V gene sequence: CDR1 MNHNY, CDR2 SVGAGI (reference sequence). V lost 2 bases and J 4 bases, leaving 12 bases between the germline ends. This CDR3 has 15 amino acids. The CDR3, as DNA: TGTGCCAGCAGTTACACTGAGGCCCGAAATCAGCCCCAGCATTTT. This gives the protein CASSYTEARNQPQHF.

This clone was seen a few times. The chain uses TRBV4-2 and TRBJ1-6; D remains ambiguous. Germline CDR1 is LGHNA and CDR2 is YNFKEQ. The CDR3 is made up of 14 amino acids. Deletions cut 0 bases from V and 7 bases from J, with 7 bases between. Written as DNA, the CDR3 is TGTGCCAGCAGCCAAGAGGGCCGCAATTCACCCCTCCACTTT. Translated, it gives CASSQEGRNSPLHF.

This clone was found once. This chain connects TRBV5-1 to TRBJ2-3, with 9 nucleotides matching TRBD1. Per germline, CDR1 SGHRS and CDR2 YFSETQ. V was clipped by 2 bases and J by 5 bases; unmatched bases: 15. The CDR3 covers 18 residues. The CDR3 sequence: CASSFRNPGQGLKDTQYF. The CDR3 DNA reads TGCGCCAGCAGCTTTAGGAACCCGGGACAGGGATTGAAAGATACGCAGTATTTT.

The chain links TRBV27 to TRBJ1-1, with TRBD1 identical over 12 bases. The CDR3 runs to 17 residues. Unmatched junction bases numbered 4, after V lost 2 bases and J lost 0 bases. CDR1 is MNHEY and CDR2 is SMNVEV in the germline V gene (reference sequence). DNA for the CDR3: TGTGCCAGCAGTTTAGGGACAGGGGGCTCAATGAACACTGAAGCTTTCTTT. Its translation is CASSLGTGGSMNTEAFF.

CDR3 sequence reads: CASSIGGYYGYTF. The CDR3 DNA follows: TGTGCCAGTAGTATAGGGGGCTACTATGGCTACACCTTC. The chain employs TRBV19 and TRBJ1-2, with TRBD1 as a possible D gene (5 bases). CDR1 is LNHDA, CDR2 SQIVND, per germline (reference sequence). V was pared by 1 base and J by 3 bases, with 6 bases between. The CDR3 has 13 amino acids.

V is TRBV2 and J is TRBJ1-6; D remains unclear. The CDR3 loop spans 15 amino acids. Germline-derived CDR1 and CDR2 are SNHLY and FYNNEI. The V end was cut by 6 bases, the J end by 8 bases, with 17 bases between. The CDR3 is CASRVATRTDSPLHF. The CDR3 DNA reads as TGTGCCAGCAGGGTTGCTACTAGAACGGATTCACCCCTCCACTTT.

The chain's CDR3 is CAWNPGSGYEQYF. CDR3 DNA: TGTGCCTGGAACCCCGGGAGCGGCTACGAGCAGTACTTC. The V gene is TRBV30, the J gene TRBJ2-7; a possible D gene is TRBD2 (6 bases). The germline V gene has CDR1 GTSNPN and CDR2 SVGIG (reference sequence). This CDR3 is 13 amino acids long. Trimming left V 4 bases short and J 3 bases short, with 13 bases between.